This passage covers 2 T cell receptor beta chains from one sample sequenced in a study of CD8 T cells in Susac syndrome. An input of about 0.45 to 1 ug of RNA was subjected to reverse transcription using random hexamers. TCRdb fed the immunoSEQ multiplex PCR reads into MiXCR, producing one record per CDR3 protein. The sample lists about 160,000 distinct CDR3 sequences, just under 95% occurring once. The specimen was CD4+ T cells from PBMCs. These receptors came from a human donor in good health.

V is TRBV12-3 or TRBV12-4 and J is TRBJ2-2; 9 positions agree with TRBD1. CDR3 length equals 14 residues. Losses at the gene ends were 3 bases for V and 4 bases for J; bases not matched to a gene: 0. This CDR3 reads CASSLDRGTGELFF. CDR3 bases: TGTGCCAGCAGTTTGGACAGGGGCACCGGGGAGCTGTTTTTT.

This clonotype occurred once. The V gene is TRBV10-2, the J gene TRBJ2-3; 12 positions agree with TRBD2. The J segment lost 4 bases and the V segment lost 5 bases, leaving 7 bases of the junction unmatched. The germline V gene encodes CDR1 WSHSY and CDR2 SAAADI. This CDR3 comprises 16 residues. The CDR3 DNA reads TGCGCCAGCAGTCCGTGGACTAGCGGGGAGGCAGATACGCAGTATTTT. This codes for CASSPWTSGEADTQYF.